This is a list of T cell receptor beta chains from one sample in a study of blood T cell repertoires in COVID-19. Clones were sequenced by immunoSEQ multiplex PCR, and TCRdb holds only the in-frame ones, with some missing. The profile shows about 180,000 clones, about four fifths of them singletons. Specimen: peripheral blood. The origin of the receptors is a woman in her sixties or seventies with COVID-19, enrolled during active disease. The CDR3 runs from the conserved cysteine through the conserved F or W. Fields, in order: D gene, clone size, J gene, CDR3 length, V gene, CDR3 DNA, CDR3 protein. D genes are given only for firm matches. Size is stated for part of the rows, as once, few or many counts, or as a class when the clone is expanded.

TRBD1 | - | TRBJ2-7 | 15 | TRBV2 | TGTGCCAGCAATCCCCCCGGGACAGGTGGTTACGAGCAGTACTTC | CASNPPGTGGYEQYF
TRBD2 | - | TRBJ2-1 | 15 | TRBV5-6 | TGTGCCAGCAGCTTGTTATCGGGAGGGCGAAATGAGCAGTTCTTC | CASSLLSGGRNEQFF
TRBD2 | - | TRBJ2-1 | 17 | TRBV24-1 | TGTGCCACCAGTGACCCGACTAGCGGGAGGGCCCACGGGAAGCAGTTCTTC | CATSDPTSGRAHGKQFF
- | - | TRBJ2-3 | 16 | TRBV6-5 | TGTGCCAGCAGTTACTCGGGGAGCGATAGCACAGATACGCAGTATTTT | CASSYSGSDSTDTQYF
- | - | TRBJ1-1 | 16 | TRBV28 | TGTGCCAGCAGTTTTTTGGGGAGAATAGAGTACACTGAAGCTTTCTTT | CASSFLGRIEYTEAFF
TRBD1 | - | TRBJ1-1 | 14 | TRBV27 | TGTGCCAGCACCAGGACAGGGCGGAACACTGAAGCTTTCTTT | CASTRTGRNTEAFF
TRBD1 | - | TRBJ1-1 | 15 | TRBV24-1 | TGTGCCACCAGTGATAGAACAGGGGGGAACACTGAAGCTTTCTTT | CATSDRTGGNTEAFF
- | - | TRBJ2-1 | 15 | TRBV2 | TGTGCCAGCAGTTTATTGCAGGGAGGATACAATGAGCAGTTCTTC | CASSLLQGGYNEQFF
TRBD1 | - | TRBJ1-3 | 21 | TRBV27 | TGTGCCAGCAGTCGCCGAAGCCCCGGGACAGCCCGTTCCTTGTCTGGAAACACCATATATTTT | CASSRRSPGTARSLSGNTIYF
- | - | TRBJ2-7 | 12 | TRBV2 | TGTGCCAGCAGCGCGACAGTCTACGAGCAGTACTTC | CASSATVYEQYF
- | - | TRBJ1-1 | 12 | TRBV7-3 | TGTGCCAGCAGCTCCTCGGGAACTGAAGCTTTCTTT | CASSSSGTEAFF
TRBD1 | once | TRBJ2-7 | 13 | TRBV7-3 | TGTGCCAGCAGCCAGGACAGGGGTTATGAACAGTACTTC | CASSQDRGYEQYF
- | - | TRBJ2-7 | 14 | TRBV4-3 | TGCGCCAGCAGCCAAGGACACAGCTCCTACGAGCAGTACTTC | CASSQGHSSYEQYF
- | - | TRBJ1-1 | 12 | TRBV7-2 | TGTGCCAGCAGCTCTAGTAACACTGAAGCTTTCTTT | CASSSSNTEAFF
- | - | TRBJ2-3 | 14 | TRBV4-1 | TGCGCCAGCAGCCAAGGAGCCCGCACAGATACGCAGTATTTT | CASSQGARTDTQYF
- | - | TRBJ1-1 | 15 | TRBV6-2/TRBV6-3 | TGTGCCAGCAGTTACAGGAGGGCCTCGAACACTGAAGCTTTCTTT | CASSYRRASNTEAFF
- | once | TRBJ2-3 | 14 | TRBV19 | TGTGCCAGTAGCGGGAGATCGGTTGGGGATACGCAGTATTTT | CASSGRSVGDTQYF
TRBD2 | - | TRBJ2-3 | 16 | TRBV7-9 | TGTGCCAGCAGCTCAAGACTAGCGGGAGTAACAGATACGCAGTATTTT | CASSSRLAGVTDTQYF
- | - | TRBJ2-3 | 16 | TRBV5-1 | TGCGCCAGCAGCTTGGTCTCAGGGCCGGTCACAGATACGCAGTATTTT | CASSLVSGPVTDTQYF
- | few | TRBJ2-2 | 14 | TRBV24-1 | TGTGCCACCAGGGGGACAACGAACACCGGGGAGCTGTTTTTT | CATRGTTNTGELFF
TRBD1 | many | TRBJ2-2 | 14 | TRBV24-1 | TGTGCCACCAGTGACTGGACAGGGACCGGGGAGCTGTTTTTT | CATSDWTGTGELFF
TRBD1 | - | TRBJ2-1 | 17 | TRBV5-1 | TGCGCCAGCAGCTCCCTTTACAGGGGCCTCTCCTACAATGAGCAGTTCTTC | CASSSLYRGLSYNEQFF
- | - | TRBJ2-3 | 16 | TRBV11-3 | TGTGCCAGCAGCTTAGGCAATCGGGAGCGCGCAGATACGCAGTATTTT | CASSLGNRERADTQYF
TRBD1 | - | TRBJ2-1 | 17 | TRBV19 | TGTGCCAGTAGCCCCTATCCGGGACAGGGGACCTACAATGAGCAGTTCTTC | CASSPYPGQGTYNEQFF
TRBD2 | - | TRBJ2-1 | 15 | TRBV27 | TGTGCCATCGGGGCTAGCGGGAGGCCGCGCAATGAGCAGTTCTTC | CAIGASGRPRNEQFF
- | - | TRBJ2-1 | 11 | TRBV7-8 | TGTGCCAGCAGCTTATCGGATGAGCAGTTCTTC | CASSLSDEQFF
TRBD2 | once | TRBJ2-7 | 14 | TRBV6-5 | TGTGCCAGCACCGGGACTAGCGGGCCCTACGAGCAGTACTTC | CASTGTSGPYEQYF
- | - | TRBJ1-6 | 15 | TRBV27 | TGTGCCAGCAGTTCGGACACTACTGAGAATTCACCCCTCCACTTT | CASSSDTTENSPLHF
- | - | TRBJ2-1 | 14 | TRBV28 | TGTGCCAGCAGCCCCGGGGGCTGGCGGGGGGAGCAGTTCTTC | CASSPGGWRGEQFF
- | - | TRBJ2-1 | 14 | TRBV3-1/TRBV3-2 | TGTGCCAGCAGCCAAGGGCGGGATTTGGCTGAGCAGTTCTTC | CASSQGRDLAEQFF
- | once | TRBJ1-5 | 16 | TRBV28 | TGTGCCAGCAGTTTAACTCAAGCAGGGATCCATCAGCCCCAGCATTTT | CASSLTQAGIHQPQHF
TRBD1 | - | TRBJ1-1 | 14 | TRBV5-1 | TGCGCCAGCAGCTGGGGGACAGGGGACACTGAAGCTTTCTTT | CASSWGTGDTEAFF
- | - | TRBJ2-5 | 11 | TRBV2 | TGTGCCAGCAGCACAGTCGAGACCCAGTACTTC | CASSTVETQYF
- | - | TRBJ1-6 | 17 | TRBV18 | TGTGCCAGCTCACCCCTCACAGGGTGGGAAACTAATTCACCCCTCCACTTT | CASSPLTGWETNSPLHF
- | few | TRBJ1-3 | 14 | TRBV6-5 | TGTGCCAGCAGTTCAACGACAGCTGGAAACACCATATATTTT | CASSSTTAGNTIYF
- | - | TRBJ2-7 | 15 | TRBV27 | TGTGCCAGCAGTTTCCGAGGGGGCGCGGGATACGAGCAGTACTTC | CASSFRGGAGYEQYF
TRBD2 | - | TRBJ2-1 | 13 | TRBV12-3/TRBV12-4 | TGTGCCAGCACCACGGGACTACCCAATGAGCAGTTCTTC | CASTTGLPNEQFF
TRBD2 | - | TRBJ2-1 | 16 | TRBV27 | TGTGCCAGCAGTACAAGGGGACTAGCGGGATACAATGAGCAGTTCTTC | CASSTRGLAGYNEQFF
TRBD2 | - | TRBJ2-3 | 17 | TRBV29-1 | TGCAGCGTGGGATCTAGGACTAGCGGGAGGGTGGGAGATACGCAGTATTTT | CSVGSRTSGRVGDTQYF
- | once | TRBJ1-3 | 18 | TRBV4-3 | TGCGCCAGCAGCCAAGAGTCCCCGGCGGGCTACTCTGGAAACACCATATATTTT | CASSQESPAGYSGNTIYF
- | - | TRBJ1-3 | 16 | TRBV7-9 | TGTGCCAGCAGTCAACCTCGGGGAAGGTCTGGAAACACCATATATTTT | CASSQPRGRSGNTIYF
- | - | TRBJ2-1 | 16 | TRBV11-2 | TGTGCCAGCAGCTTATCGAGGGGGACTACCTACAATGAGCAGTTCTTC | CASSLSRGTTYNEQFF
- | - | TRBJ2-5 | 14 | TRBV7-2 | TGTGCCAGCACCCGGGGGATCTCCGAAGAGACCCAGTACTTC | CASTRGISEETQYF
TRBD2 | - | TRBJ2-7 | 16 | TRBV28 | TGTGCCAGCAGTTTTTGGGCTAGCGGAAGCTCCTACGAGCAGTACTTC | CASSFWASGSSYEQYF
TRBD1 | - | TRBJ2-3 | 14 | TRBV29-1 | TGCAGCGTCCTCGACAGGGCGAGCACAGATACGCAGTATTTT | CSVLDRASTDTQYF
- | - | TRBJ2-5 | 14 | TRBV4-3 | TGCGCCAGCAGCCAAGGCCTAGTGGAGGAGACCCAGTACTTC | CASSQGLVEETQYF
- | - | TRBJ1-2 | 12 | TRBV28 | TGTGCCAGCAGATCGAGGACTGTCATGTACACCTTC | CASRSRTVMYTF
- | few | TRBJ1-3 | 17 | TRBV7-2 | TGTGCCAGCAGCTTTCTTGGAACGGGAAGCCCTGGAAACACCATATATTTT | CASSFLGTGSPGNTIYF
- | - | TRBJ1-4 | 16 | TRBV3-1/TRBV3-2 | TGTGCCAGCAGCCAAGAGTGGGGGGGGTATGATGAAAAACTGTTTTTT | CASSQEWGGYDEKLFF
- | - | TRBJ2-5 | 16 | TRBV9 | TGTGCCAGCAGCGTAGCAAACTGGGGAGGGGGAGAGACCCAGTACTTC | CASSVANWGGGETQYF
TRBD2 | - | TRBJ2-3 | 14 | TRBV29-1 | TGCAGCGAGCGCGGGACTAGTACGACAGATACGCAGTATTTT | CSERGTSTTDTQYF
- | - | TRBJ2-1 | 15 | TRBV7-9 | TGTGCCAGCAGCCTCGGGCGGGGAGCGGACCATGAGCAGTTCTTC | CASSLGRGADHEQFF
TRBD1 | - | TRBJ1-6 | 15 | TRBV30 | TGTGCCTGGGACAGGGCAACAGGGGGTAATTCACCCCTCCACTTT | CAWDRATGGNSPLHF